This entry lists 32 T cell receptor beta chains sequenced from one sample in a study of T-cell reconstitution after alpha-beta-depleted transplantation in children. Unique molecular identifiers were used in preparing the TCRbeta library. Using its own MiXCR run on the PCR reads, TCRdb lists one record per CDR3 protein. The table includes around 270,000 distinct CDR3 sequences, roughly 9.1% detected once. Material: PBMCs, obtained before TCRalphabeta/CD19-depleted stem cell transplant. Receptors were obtained from a boy in the first two years of life with acute myeloid leukemia, due to receive a stem cell transplant.

In its sample, this clonotype was seen a few times. J is TRBJ2-1 and V is TRBV12-3 or TRBV12-4; TRBD2 agrees at 7 bases. This CDR3 contains 15 residues. Losses at the gene ends were 3 bases for V and 6 bases for J; bases not matched to a gene: 8. CDR3 sequence (DNA): TGTGCCAGCAGTTTTGGGCCCAGCGGGGTCAATGAGCAGTTCTTC. Protein product: CASSFGPSGVNEQFF.

This clonotype was counted only a few times. This sequence joins TRBV20-1 and TRBJ2-7; D uncertain. Germline values: CDR1 DFQATT, CDR2 SNEGSKA (reference sequence). CDR3 length: 12 amino acids. The CDR3, as DNA: TGCAGCTTGAACTCTCTAGTCGGCGAGCAGTACTTC. Translation: CSLNSLVGEQYF.

There are a few counts of this clonotype. The V gene is TRBV7-3, the J gene TRBJ2-3; 11 nucleotides line up with TRBD2. V trimming: 0 bases; J trimming: 8 bases; junction bases outside the gene matches: 10. Looked up from germline, CDR1 is SGHTA and CDR2 is FQGTGA. The CDR3 runs 17 residues. The CDR3 coding sequence is TGTGCCAGCAGCTTAACGCTAGCGGGAGGCGTGCAGGCTACGCAGTATTTT. Amino acid sequence: CASSLTLAGGVQATQYF. Complete variable domain (other parts from reference TRBV7-3 and TRBJ2-3): GAGVSQTPSNKVTEKGKYVELRCDPISGHTALYWYRQSLGQGPEFLIYFQGTGAADDSGLPNDRFFAVRPEGSVSTLKIQRTERGDSAVYLCASSLTLAGGVQATQYFGPGTRLTVL.

Ten or more counts support this clonotype. The chain recombines TRBV6-2 or TRBV6-3 with TRBJ2-1, with 8 bases that match TRBD2. V trimming: 4 bases; J trimming: 3 bases; junction bases outside the gene matches: 14. This CDR3 has 18 amino acids. The V gene's germline CDR1 is MNHEY and CDR2 SVGEGT. The CDR3, as DNA: TGTGCCAGCAGTTCGAAACGACTAGCGCGCGGGCTCTACAATGAGCAGTTCTTC. This translates into CASSSKRLARGLYNEQFF.

This clonotype was detected many times. The CDR3: CASSEGGNTEAFF. The CDR3 nucleotides are TGTGCCAGCAGTGAAGGAGGGAACACTGAAGCTTTCTTT. This chain links TRBV2 with TRBJ1-1; D ambiguous. V was shortened by 1 base and J by 1 base, with 4 bases between the two germline ends. There are 13 residues in the CDR3. Germline CDR1 is SNHLY and CDR2 is FYNNEI.

This clonotype was seen repeatedly, ten times or more. The chain links TRBV12-3 or TRBV12-4 to TRBJ1-1, with D possibly matching TRBD1 (5 bases). V was clipped by 3 bases and J by 6 bases, with 14 bases between them. The CDR3 runs to 14 residues. As DNA, the CDR3 is TGTGCCAGCAGTTTTCAGGGCGTTATCGCTGAAGCTTTCTTT. It encodes CASSFQGVIAEAFF.

This clonotype has at least ten counts. This rearrangement joins TRBV20-1 to TRBJ2-5; 8 bases map to TRBD2. The CDR3 runs to 14 residues. V shed 0 bases, J shed 2 bases, and the junction held 2 bases outside the gene matches. Germline V gene lookup returns CDR1 DFQATT and CDR2 SNEGSKA (reference sequence). The CDR3 is CSAREIAGQETQYF. CDR3 bases: TGCAGTGCTAGAGAGATAGCGGGGCAAGAGACCCAGTACTTC.

This clonotype has ten or more counts. This sequence joins TRBV29-1 and TRBJ2-3, with 8 bases lining up with TRBD2. J lost 6 bases, V lost 4 bases, and 6 bases had no gene match. There are 13 residues in the CDR3. Germline CDR1 is SQVTM and CDR2 is ANQGSEA. The CDR3 spells CSVAGGDVDTQYF. DNA for the CDR3: TGCAGCGTTGCCGGGGGGGACGTCGATACGCAGTATTTT.

The rearrangement joins TRBV24-1 to TRBJ2-3; 11 bases line up with TRBD2. Trimming removed 3 bases from V and 9 bases from J; junction bases left unmatched: 10. Germline CDR1 KGHDR, CDR2 SFDVKD. The CDR3 totals 16 residues. The CDR3 here is CATSDRRLAGPLTQYF. The CDR3, as DNA: TGTGCCACCAGTGATCGCCGACTAGCGGGGCCTTTGACGCAGTATTTT.

This clonotype showed up many times. This sequence joins TRBV7-8 and TRBJ2-2; 7 bases align to TRBD1. Germline V gene data show CDR1 as SGHVS and CDR2 as FQNEAQ. The J segment lost 5 bases and the V segment lost 5 bases, leaving 8 bases of the junction unmatched. The CDR3 length is 15 residues. The CDR3 DNA reads as TGTGCCAGCAGCCGGGGCGCAGGGGGAACCGGGGAGCTGTTTTTT. Amino acid sequence: CASSRGAGGTGELFF.

This clonotype has only a few counts. The chain employs TRBV7-2 and TRBJ1-1; D is ambiguous. V gave up 3 bases and J gave up 7 bases, with 9 bases separating them. This CDR3 contains 12 residues. Germline V CDR1 and CDR2: SGHTA, FQGNSA. The CDR3 loop is CASSLGLFEAFF. In DNA form, the CDR3 reads TGTGCCAGCAGCTTGGGTTTATTTGAAGCTTTCTTT.

This clonotype occurred many times. The CDR3 coding sequence is TGTGCCACCAGCAGATCCTCTAGGCGCGAGCAGTACTTC. It translates to CATSRSSRREQYF. V is TRBV15 and J is TRBJ2-7; D ambiguous. CDR1 LNHNV and CDR2 YYDKDF come from the germline V gene (reference sequence). With 2 bases removed from V and 6 bases from J, the gap between germline ends came to 11 bases. The CDR3 spans 13 residues.

This clonotype was seen a few times. The chain links TRBV27 to TRBJ2-7, with 7 bases matching TRBD2. The CDR3 is made up of 16 amino acids. The germline V gene has CDR1 MNHEY and CDR2 SMNVEV (reference sequence). The V and J ends lost 6 bases and 5 bases, in that order; junction bases with no gene match: 16. The CDR3 nucleotides read TGTGCCAGCAGCTCAGTACCCTGGACTAGGGCGAACGAGCAGTACTTC. It specifies CASSSVPWTRANEQYF.

This clonotype was recorded at least ten times. This chain uses TRBV7-9 with TRBJ2-5; 10 positions match TRBD2. The CDR3 is made up of 14 amino acids. The germline CDR1 and CDR2 sequences are SEHNR and FQNEAQ (reference sequence). J gave up 3 bases and V 5 bases, and 3 bases lay outside the gene matches. The DNA for the CDR3 is TGTGCCAGCAGCCGGGGACTAGCGAAAGAGACCCAGTACTTC. Residues: CASSRGLAKETQYF. Full variable domain (outside the CDR3, taken from reference TRBV7-9 and TRBJ2-5): DTGVSQNPRHKITKRGQNVTFRCDPISEHNRLYWYRQTLGQGPEFLTYFQNEAQLEKSRLLSDRFSAERPKGSFSTLEIQRTEQGDSAMYLCASSRGLAKETQYFGPGTRLLVL.

This clonotype was counted between two and nine times. The CDR3 region is CSATGGDYEQYF. CDR3 nucleotides: TGCAGTGCGACAGGGGGAGACTACGAGCAGTACTTC. The chain combines TRBV20-1 with TRBJ2-7; 9 positions match TRBD1. J gave up 3 bases and V 6 bases, and 3 bases lay outside the gene matches. This CDR3 contains 12 residues. Germline CDR1 is DFQATT and CDR2 is SNEGSKA (reference sequence).

Many counts were recorded for this clonotype. The V gene is TRBV20-1, the J gene TRBJ1-5; no clear D. V lost 6 bases and J 4 bases, leaving 10 bases between the germline ends. CDR1 DFQATT and CDR2 SNEGSKA come from the germline V gene (reference sequence). The CDR3 length is 12 residues. CDR3 protein: CSAKDRNQPQHF. The CDR3 DNA is TGCAGTGCCAAGGACCGAAATCAGCCCCAGCATTTT.

The table lists this clonotype with many counts. The V gene is TRBV7-2, the J gene TRBJ2-3; no definite D call. V was clipped by 3 bases and J by 9 bases, with 10 bases between them. The CDR3 contains 12 residues. Germline V gene sequence: CDR1 SGHTA, CDR2 FQGNSA. DNA of the CDR3: TGTGCCAGCAGCTTTGAAAGCTCGACGCAGTATTTT. Translated, it gives CASSFESSTQYF.

This chain links TRBV29-1 with TRBJ2-7; 10 bases agree with TRBD1. CDR3 length equals 14 residues. Germline assignment: CDR1 SQVTM and CDR2 ANQGSEA. V lost 6 bases and J lost 0; bases outside the gene matches: 5. CDR3 coding DNA: TGCAGCGTCGGAAGGACAGGGGGCTCCTACGAGCAGTACTTC. Translation: CSVGRTGGSYEQYF.

This clonotype was counted many times. The chain recombines TRBV9 with TRBJ2-2; 9 bases fit TRBD2. V trimming: 4 bases; J trimming: 5 bases; junction bases outside the gene matches: 3. CDR3 length: 14 residues. CDR1 SGDLS and CDR2 YYNGEE come from the germline V gene. Written as DNA, the CDR3 is TGTGCCAGCAGCCTGAGCGGGGGGACCGGGGAGCTGTTTTTT. It yields the protein CASSLSGGTGELFF.

This sequence joins TRBV5-1 and TRBJ2-3, with D perhaps TRBD2 (5 bases). CDR1 SGHRS and CDR2 YFSETQ come from the germline V gene. This CDR3 is 15 amino acids long. Trimming cost V 7 bases and J 1 base, with 16 bases left between them. CDR3 residues: CASPRVTLGTDTQYF. Written as DNA, the CDR3 is TGCGCCAGCCCGAGGGTCACATTAGGCACAGATACGCAGTATTTT.

Ten or more counts support this clonotype. The chain links TRBV11-2 to TRBJ2-1; the match to TRBD2 covers 8 bases. Germline assignment: CDR1 SGHAT and CDR2 FQNNGV. Trimming took 5 bases from V and 7 from J; bases not matched to a gene: 10. The CDR3 totals 15 residues. This CDR3 is CASSLDGTSKNEQFF. For the CDR3, the DNA is TGTGCCAGCAGCCTCGACGGGACTAGTAAGAATGAGCAGTTCTTC.

The chain has TRBV12-3 or TRBV12-4 and TRBJ1-5; D ambiguous. The V gene lost 8 bases and the J gene lost 0 bases, with 14 bases spanning the gap. CDR3 size: 15 residues. The CDR3 nucleotides are TGTGCCAGCGGATTTAGTGCCGTTAGCAATCAGCCCCAGCATTTT. Protein: CASGFSAVSNQPQHF.

This clonotype was observed at least ten times. The CDR3 bases are TGTGCCAGCTCCCGGGGGGGGGCAAATGAGCAGTTCTTC. Encoded protein: CASSRGGANEQFF. The genes are TRBV28 and TRBJ2-1; 8 positions agree with TRBD2. This CDR3 spans 13 amino acids. Germline V gene sequence: CDR1 MDHEN, CDR2 SYDVKM. Trimming cost V 8 bases and J 7 bases; bases outside gene matches: 7.

Turning to this clonotype: This may be a read error: a much more frequent sequence differs by one nucleotide. This chain uses TRBV28 with TRBJ2-3; possibly TRBD1 for D (5 bases). CDR1 is MDHEN and CDR2 is SYDVKM in the germline V gene. The CDR3 is 13 residues long. The CDR3 nucleotides are TGTGCCACCCTGGGGCGGTACACAGATCCGCAGTATTTT. Translation gives CATLGRYTDPQYF.

For this clonotype: Germline is not matched at one junction end, which may reflect a read error. The gene calls are TRBV10-3 and TRBJ2-4; no clear D gene. This CDR3 has 9 amino acids. Germline loops: CDR1 ENHRY, CDR2 SYGVKD. In nucleotides, the CDR3 is TGTGCCATCAGTGACTTTAGTTCCTTC. Its protein is CAISDFSSF.

In this sample, this clonotype turned up a few times. The chain carries TRBV5-7 and TRBJ2-1; TRBD1 matches 8 bases. TRBV5-7 is annotated as an ORF whose role is uncertain. CDR3 length equals 16 residues. V lost 4 bases and J lost 4; bases outside the gene matches: 10. The CDR3 protein is CASSLIRQGSYNEQFF. The CDR3 region has the DNA TGTGCCAGCAGCCTGATAAGACAGGGGTCTTACAATGAGCAGTTCTTC.

There are many counts of this clonotype. The chain is built from TRBV28 and TRBJ2-1; maybe TRBD2 (6 bases). V was cut by 2 bases and J by 3 bases, with 8 bases left in between. The CDR3 is 14 residues long. CDR1 and CDR2 from the germline V gene are MDHEN and SYDVKM. CDR3 DNA: TGTGCCAGCAGTTTAGGGACTTACTACAATGAGCAGTTCTTC. The encoded protein is CASSLGTYYNEQFF.

This clonotype was counted many times. The V call is TRBV7-6, the J call TRBJ2-3, with D possibly being TRBD1 or TRBD2 (5 bases each). The CDR3 sequence is 14 residues long. CDR1 and CDR2 (germline): SGHVS, FNYEAQ. Trimming stripped 2 bases from V and 4 bases from J, with 10 bases between. The CDR3 is CASSLLGVSDTQYF. CDR3 coding DNA: TGTGCCAGCAGCTTATTGGGGGTGTCAGATACGCAGTATTTT.

This clonotype has at least ten counts. V is TRBV5-1 and J is TRBJ2-7, with a tentative D call TRBD1 (6 bases). The V gene lost 4 bases and the J gene lost 7 bases, with 15 bases spanning the gap. The CDR3 length is 13 residues. CDR1 is SGHRS, CDR2 YFSETQ, per germline. CDR3 DNA: TGCGCCAGCAGCGGGGGCAGGGGAGATGAGCAGTACTTC. Its protein is CASSGGRGDEQYF.

This clonotype has a handful of counts. This chain links TRBV7-8 with TRBJ2-7, with 8 bases that match TRBD2. The ends lost 4 bases at V and 1 base at J; junction bases unmatched: 12. This CDR3 is 17 amino acids long. From germline, CDR1 is SGHVS and CDR2 FQNEAQ. The CDR3 nucleotides read TGTGCCAGCAGCTCCCCGGGACTAGTGATCCGTTCCTACGAGCAGTACTTC. It translates to CASSSPGLVIRSYEQYF.

This clonotype was detected ten times or more. CDR3 DNA sequence: TGTGCCATCAGTGAGCCCACAGGGGGCAGGGATCAGCCCCAGCATTTT. It specifies CAISEPTGGRDQPQHF. This chain links TRBV10-3 with TRBJ1-5; the match to TRBD1 covers 9 bases. Germline V gene sequence: CDR1 ENHRY, CDR2 SYGVKD. V was pared by 2 bases and J by 5 bases, with 7 bases of the junction left unmatched. This CDR3 comprises 16 residues.

This clonotype was detected ten times or more. The chain couples TRBV5-1 to TRBJ2-5; TRBD2 matches 11 bases. CDR3 length equals 17 residues. The V and J ends lost 1 base and 2 bases, in that order; junction bases with no gene match: 7. The germline V gene has CDR1 SGHRS and CDR2 YFSETQ. The CDR3 region is CASSLTSGGSYQETQYF. The CDR3 coding sequence is TGCGCCAGCAGCTTGACTAGCGGGGGCAGTTATCAAGAGACCCAGTACTTC.